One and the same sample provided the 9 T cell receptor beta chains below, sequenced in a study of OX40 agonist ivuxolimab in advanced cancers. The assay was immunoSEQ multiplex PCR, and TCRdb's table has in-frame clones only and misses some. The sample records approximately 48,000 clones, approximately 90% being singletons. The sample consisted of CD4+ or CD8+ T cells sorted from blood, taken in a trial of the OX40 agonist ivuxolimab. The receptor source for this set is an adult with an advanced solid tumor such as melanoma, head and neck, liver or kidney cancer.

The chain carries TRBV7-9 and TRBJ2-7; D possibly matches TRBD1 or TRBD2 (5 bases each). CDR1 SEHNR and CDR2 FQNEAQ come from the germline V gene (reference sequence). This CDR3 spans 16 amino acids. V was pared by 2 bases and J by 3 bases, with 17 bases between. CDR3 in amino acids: CASSLIVGPTDYEQYF. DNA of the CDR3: TGTGCCAGCAGCTTAATCGTGGGACCGACAGACTACGAGCAGTACTTC. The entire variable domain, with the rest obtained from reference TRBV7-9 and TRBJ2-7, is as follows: DTGVSQNPRHKITKRGQNVTFRCDPISEHNRLYWYRQTLGQGPEFLTYFQNEAQLEKSRLLSDRFSAERPKGSFSTLEIQRTEQGDSAMYLCASSLIVGPTDYEQYFGPGTRLTVT.

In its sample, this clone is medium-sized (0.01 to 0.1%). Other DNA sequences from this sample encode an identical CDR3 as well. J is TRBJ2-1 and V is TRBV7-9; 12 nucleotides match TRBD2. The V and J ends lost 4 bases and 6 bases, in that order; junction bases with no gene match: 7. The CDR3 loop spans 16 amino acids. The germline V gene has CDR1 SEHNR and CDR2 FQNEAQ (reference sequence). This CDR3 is CASSSSGLAGINEQFF. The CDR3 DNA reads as TGTGCCAGCAGCTCCTCCGGACTAGCGGGGATCAATGAGCAGTTCTTC.

CDR3 nucleotides: TGTGCCAGTGGCACGGGGGCTGAGCAGTTCTTC. Its protein product is CASGTGAEQFF. The rearrangement uses TRBV19 and TRBJ2-1; D is tentatively TRBD1 or TRBD2 (6 bases each). The CDR3 extends over 11 amino acids. V lost 8 bases and J lost 9, with 11 bases in between. Germline lookup yields CDR1 LNHDA and CDR2 SQIVND (reference sequence).

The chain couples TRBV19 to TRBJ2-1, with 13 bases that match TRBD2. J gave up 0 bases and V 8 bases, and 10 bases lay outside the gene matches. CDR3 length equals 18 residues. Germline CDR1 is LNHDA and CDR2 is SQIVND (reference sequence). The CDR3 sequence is CASGQGLAGESSYNEQFF. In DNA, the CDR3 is TGTGCCAGTGGGCAAGGACTAGCGGGAGAAAGCTCCTACAATGAGCAGTTCTTC. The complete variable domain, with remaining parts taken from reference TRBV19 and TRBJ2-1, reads DGGITQSPKYLFRKEGQNVTLSCEQNLNHDAMYWYRQDPGQGLRLIYYSQIVNDFQKGDIAEGYSVSREKKESFPLTVTSAQKNPTAFYLCASGQGLAGESSYNEQFFGPGTRLTVL.

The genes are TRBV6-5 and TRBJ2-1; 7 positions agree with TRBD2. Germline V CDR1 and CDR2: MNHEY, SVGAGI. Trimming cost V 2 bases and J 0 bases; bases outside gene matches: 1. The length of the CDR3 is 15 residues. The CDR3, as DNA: TGTGCCAGCAGTTACCGGGACTACTCCTACAATGAGCAGTTCTTC. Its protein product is CASSYRDYSYNEQFF.

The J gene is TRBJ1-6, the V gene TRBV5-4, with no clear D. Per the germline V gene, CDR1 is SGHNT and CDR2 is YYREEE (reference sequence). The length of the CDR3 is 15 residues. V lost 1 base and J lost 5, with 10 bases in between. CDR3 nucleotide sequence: TGTGCCAGCAGCTTGAACCACCAAAATAATTCACCCCTCCACTTT. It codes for CASSLNHQNNSPLHF.

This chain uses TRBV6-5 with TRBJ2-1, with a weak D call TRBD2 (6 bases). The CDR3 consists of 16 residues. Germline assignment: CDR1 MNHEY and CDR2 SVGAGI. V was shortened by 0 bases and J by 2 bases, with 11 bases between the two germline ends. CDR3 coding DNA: TGTGCCAGCAGTTACTCGGGAGGTGTTACCTACAATGAGCAGTTCTTC. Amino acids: CASSYSGGVTYNEQFF.

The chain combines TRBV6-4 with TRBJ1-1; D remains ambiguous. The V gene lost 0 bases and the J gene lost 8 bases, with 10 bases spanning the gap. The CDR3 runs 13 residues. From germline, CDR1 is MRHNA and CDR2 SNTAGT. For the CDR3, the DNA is TGTGCCAGCAGTGACTCGCTAATCGTGGAAGCTTTCTTT. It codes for CASSDSLIVEAFF.

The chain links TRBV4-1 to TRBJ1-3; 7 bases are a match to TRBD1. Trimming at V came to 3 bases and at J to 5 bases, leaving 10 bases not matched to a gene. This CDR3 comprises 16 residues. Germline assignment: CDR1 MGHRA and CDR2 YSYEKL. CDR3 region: CASSQDTYRGRNTIYF. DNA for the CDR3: TGCGCCAGCAGCCAGGATACTTACAGGGGACGAAACACCATATATTTT.